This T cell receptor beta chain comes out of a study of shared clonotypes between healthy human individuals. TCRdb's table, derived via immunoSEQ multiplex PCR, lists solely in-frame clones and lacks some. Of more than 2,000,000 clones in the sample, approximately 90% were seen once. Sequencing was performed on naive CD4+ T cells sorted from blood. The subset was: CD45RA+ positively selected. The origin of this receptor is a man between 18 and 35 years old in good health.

The CDR3 DNA sequence: TGTGCCAGCAGCCGAGGACTAGCGGGGGACTCCTACGAGCAGTACTTC. Residues: CASSRGLAGDSYEQYF. This sequence joins TRBV7-6 and TRBJ2-7, with 13 positions matching TRBD2. Germline CDR1 reads SGHVS; CDR2 reads FNYEAQ. The length of the CDR3 is 16 residues. Trimming took 5 bases from V and 0 from J; bases not matched to a gene: 4.